The clone carrying this TCR beta chain appeared a few times. The data belong to a study of patients and donors after allogeneic stem cell transplantation. In TCRdb, the RT-PCR reads were re-called with MiXCR into one record per CDR3 protein. The data hold about 960,000 distinct CDR3 sequences, with approximately 18% observed a single time. CDR1 is MGHRA and CDR2 is YSYEKL in the germline V gene. Trimming shortened V by 1 base and J by 1 base, and 10 bases separated the two germline ends. The CDR3 contains 15 residues. The sequenced sample consisted of blood, either unsorted or a sorted T cell fraction (not recorded which). The receptor's source is a human donor who was either an allogeneic HSCT recipient or a stem cell or donor lymphocyte infusion donor (not recorded which). It is not recorded whose cells these are; they may come from a transplant donor. The gene calls are TRBV4-1 and TRBJ1-1, with a possible D match to TRBD1 (5 bases). CDR3 nucleotide sequence: TGCGCCAGCAGCCAAGCTTCACAGGCGAACACTGAAGCTTTCTTT. As protein: CASSQASQANTEAFF.